This note documents a single T cell receptor beta chain sequence. Its target is not known. The record originates from a study of cytomegalovirus exposure and HLA in healthy donors. Points from the study as a whole: Prior analysis indicated that the majority of TCR beta V segments exhibited productivity approximately 87% or approximately 30% of the time. 16,951 TCR beta sequences were associated with HLA alleles at 0.05 false discovery rate in a later analysis. Serostatus for CMV was the only available immune exposure information.

Donors consisted of healthy bone marrow donors. With V trimmed by 5 bases and J by 4 bases, 12 bases remained unmatched. This CDR3 comprises 16 residues. Germline lookup yields CDR1 PRHDT and CDR2 FYEKMQ (reference sequence). Use of 60 Vbeta and 13 Jbeta primers characterized the PCR. Profiling relied on immunoSEQ multiplex PCR, and the TCRdb table lists in-frame clones only, not all of them. The sample includes about 150,000 clones, 70% to 85% of them seen just once. The TCR was taken from a male donor in good health and CMV-seronegative. Material: PBMCs. The chain recombines TRBV13 with TRBJ2-7, with 9 bases that match TRBD2. The CDR3 sequence is CASSAPSAGGPYEQYF. CDR3 DNA sequence: TGTGCCAGCAGCGCCCCCTCGGCGGGAGGGCCGTACGAGCAGTACTTC.